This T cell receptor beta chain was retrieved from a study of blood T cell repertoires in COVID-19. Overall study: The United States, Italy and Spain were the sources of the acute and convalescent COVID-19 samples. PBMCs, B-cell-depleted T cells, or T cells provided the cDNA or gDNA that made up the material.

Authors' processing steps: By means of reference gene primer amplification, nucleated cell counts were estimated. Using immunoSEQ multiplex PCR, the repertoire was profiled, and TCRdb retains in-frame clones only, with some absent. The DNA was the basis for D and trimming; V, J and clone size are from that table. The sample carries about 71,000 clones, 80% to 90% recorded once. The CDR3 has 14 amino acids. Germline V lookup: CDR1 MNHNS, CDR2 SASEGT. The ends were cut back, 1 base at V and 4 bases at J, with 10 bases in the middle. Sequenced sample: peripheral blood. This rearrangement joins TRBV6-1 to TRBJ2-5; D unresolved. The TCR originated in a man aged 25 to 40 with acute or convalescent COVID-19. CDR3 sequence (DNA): TGTGCCAGCAGTGAAGGTCAGACTTTAGAGACCCAGTACTTC. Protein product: CASSEGQTLETQYF.